This T cell receptor (beta chain) was recovered during a study of CD8+ T cells in alopecia areata. As for the study in general: Donors of skin were C3H/HeJ mice aged about 6-12 months with spontaneous alopecia, and recipients were roughly 6-10-week-old female C3H/HeJ mice. Study-wide results and caveats: Lesional scalp displayed greater clonality than normal scalp, most notably in alopecia totalis/universalis. Sequence data from scalp samples additionally include resident alphabeta T cells of normal skin. Compared with mice, patients displayed less clear TCR sharing, possibly for HLA-related reasons.

This clone was seen only a few times. Its antigen remains unknown. Gene names are the mouse ones. With the read ending 4 residues before the CDR3 end, the germline J gene is used to fill in that end. This CDR3 is 16 amino acids long. The J segment lost 1 base and the V segment lost 2 bases, leaving 4 bases of the junction unmatched. Germline values: CDR1 FNHDT, CDR2 SITEND (reference sequence). RNA, once extracted, was reverse transcribed into cDNA for use as the sequencing template. Libraries were prepared by immunoSEQ multiplex PCR; TCRdb keeps only in-frame clonotypes and omits some of them. This sample shows roughly 110,000 clones and no singletons; around a fifth rests with the ten largest.

The TCR comes from a C3H/HeJ mouse with alopecia areata. Strain MHC haplotype: H2-k. The V gene is TRBV19, the J gene TRBJ2-1; 9 bases fit TRBD2. Sequenced material: lesional skin. This chain's CDR3 is CASSIVLGGNYAEQFF. The covered CDR3 bases are TGTGCCAGCAGTATTGTGCTGGGGGGGAACTATGCT.